One T cell receptor beta chain is described in this entry. Its specificity is not known. The CDR3 sequence is 11 residues long. Germline V lookup: CDR1 DFQATT, CDR2 SNEGSKA (reference sequence). The sample originates from a study of cytomegalovirus exposure and HLA in healthy donors. Overall study context: In a later analysis, it was reported that the approximately 110 validation repertoires had been produced on the same platform as the roughly 700 repertoires belonging to the first cohort. Regarding the study as a whole: Investigators reported under 200 TCR beta chains as tied to cytomegalovirus. Many donors carried some public TCRs, although rarity characterized most TCR sequences.

The donors were members of the roughly 120-subject validation cohort (separate from the approximately 670-subject first cohort). Sequenced by immunoSEQ multiplex PCR; TCRdb stores in-frame clones only, minus some. The sample shows about 130,000 clones, roughly 90% of them seen only once. The clonotype comes from a man aged 30-40 years in good health and CMV-seronegative. The chain is built from TRBV20-1 and TRBJ2-7, with D maybe TRBD1 (5 bases). Sequenced input: PBMCs. The CDR3 nucleotides are TGCAGCCGACGCAGGGTAAACGAGCAGTACTTC. This codes for CSRRRVNEQYF.